The T cell receptor beta chain under discussion was sequenced for a study of T cell changes during pregnancy in multiple sclerosis. V shed 5 bases and J shed 1 base, with 8 bases lying between them. CDR3 length: 13 amino acids. Per the germline V gene, CDR1 is SGHAT and CDR2 is FQNNGV. Only in-frame clones appear in the TCRdb table, and some are missing; sequencing was by immunoSEQ multiplex PCR. The table shows approximately 41,000 clones, with 80% to 95% occurring only once. This clone was seen a single time. The specimen was CD8+ T cells from peripheral blood mononuclear cells, collected in the first trimester of pregnancy. The chain uses TRBV11-2 and TRBJ1-2; D gene uncertain. The receptor comes from a female donor with multiple sclerosis, enrolled in a pregnancy study. The CDR3 protein is CASSPGFNYGYTF. The DNA for the CDR3 is TGTGCCAGCAGCCCGGGGTTTAACTATGGCTACACCTTC.